This T cell receptor (beta chain) was recorded in a study of blood T cell repertoires in COVID-19. Study-level background: Acute-phase and convalescent COVID-19 samples originated in the United States, Italy and Spain. Sources were T cells, B-cell-depleted T cells, or PBMCs; the material itself was cDNA or gDNA.

This CDR3 is built from 16 residues. Between the trimmed V and J ends, which lost 1 base and 6 bases, there was a span of 18 bases. CDR1 is LNHNV and CDR2 is YYDKDF in the germline V gene (reference sequence). Per the study methods: Amplified reference gene primers provided the basis for estimating nucleated cell counts. The method was immunoSEQ multiplex PCR; TCRdb's version includes in-frame clones alone and lacks a portion of them. V, J and clone size were drawn from that table, and D and trimming were deduced from the DNA. The sample has about 31,000 clones, approximately 91% seen once. This rearrangement joins TRBV15 to TRBJ1-1, with D maybe TRBD1 (6 bases). The clonotype comes from a human donor in a cohort sampled during active COVID-19. Sequences were obtained from peripheral blood. The CDR3 loop is CATSRGGHQSAAEAFF. In DNA, the CDR3 is TGTGCCACCAGCAGAGGGGGACACCAATCAGCCGCTGAAGCTTTCTTT. Based on the CDR3 plus reference TRBV15 and TRBJ1-1, the full variable domain is DAMVIQNPRYQVTQFGKPVTLSCSQTLNHNVMYWYQQKSSQAPKLLFHYYDKDFNNEADTPDNFQSRRPNTSFCFLDIRSPGLGDTAMYLCATSRGGHQSAAEAFFGQGTRLTVV.